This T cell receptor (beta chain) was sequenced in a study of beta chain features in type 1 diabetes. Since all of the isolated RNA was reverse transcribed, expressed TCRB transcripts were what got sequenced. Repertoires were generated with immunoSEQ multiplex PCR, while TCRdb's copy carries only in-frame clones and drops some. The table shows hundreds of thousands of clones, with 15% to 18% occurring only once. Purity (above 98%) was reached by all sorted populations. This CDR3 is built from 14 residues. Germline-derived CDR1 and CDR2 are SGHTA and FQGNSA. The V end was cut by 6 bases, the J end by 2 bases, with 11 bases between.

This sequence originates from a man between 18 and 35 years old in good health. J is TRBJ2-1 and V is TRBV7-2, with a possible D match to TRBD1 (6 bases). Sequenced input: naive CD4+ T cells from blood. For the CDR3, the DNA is TGTGCCAGCAGAGGGGGATTGACCTACAATGAGCAGTTCTTC. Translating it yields CASRGGLTYNEQFF.